This TCR beta chain was retrieved from a study of tumor-infiltrating lymphocytes in primary liver carcinoma (TCRdb year 2017). About the full investigation: Surgical resection was performed in China between late 2015 and 2016 on four to six patients with histopathologically diagnosed primary liver carcinoma. Of the five patients (three men and two women, aged 30 to 69 years), four had hepatocellular carcinoma and one had combined HCC and intrahepatic cholangiocarcinoma. TCRbeta repertoire sequencing covered some 35 specimens from 5 patients: 25 or so tumor regions, 5 adjacent noncancerous liver tissues and 5 peripheral blood samples. Samples yielded roughly 3.5 to 8 million productive TCRbeta reads; read depth did not differ significantly between tissue types. The tumors of the five patients were staged as T1-T3 N0M0, with maximum diameters ranging from about 4.2 to 10 cm. TCRbeta repertoire sequencing, expression microarrays and whole-exome sequencing were combined in the study across five regions of each liver tumor, with adjacent normal tissue and blood also included. High reproducibility was observed for the technical replicate repertoires, with mean shared-clone rates around 0.9 and correlation coefficients above 0.98. Results the study describes overall, beyond this receptor: Only a few patients were included in the study, and the authors note that the findings should be validated in a larger study. Only the TCR beta chain was sequenced, so true repertoire diversity is likely underestimated because unpaired alpha chains were not captured. Since the samples were bulk and unsorted, there was no way to compare CD4+ and CD8+ T cell repertoires. Repertoire overlap was higher between tumor regions (mean roughly 35%) than tumor-adjacent (approximately 17%) or tumor-blood (14%) pairs, consistent with antigen-driven expansion. The top 250 clones accounted for a significantly greater share of the repertoire in tumors than in blood (p = 0.039).

Blood RNA was extracted from unsorted whole blood using TRIzol reagent, and germline DNA was obtained with the DNeasy Blood & Tissue kit. At the time of sampling, the patients were treatment-naive and had chronic HBV infection. Before surgery, 3.5 to 4 milliliters of peripheral blood were drawn into K2EDTA tubes. Comment on this clonotype: Its antigen target is currently unknown. The CDR3 carries no conserved terminal phenylalanine or tryptophan, so it likely arises from a read error. The limits of the CDR3 on the DNA are not certain, so only TCRdb's listed CDR3 is given.

The germline V gene (reference sequence) specifies SGHAT as CDR1 and FQDESV as CDR2. Ends included, the CDR3 has 12 residues. Starting from about 500 ng total RNA, TCRbeta-specific cDNA was produced by reverse transcription with a constant-region primer and ProtoScript II reverse transcriptase. Three nested multiplex PCR rounds, following a slightly modified ARM-PCR procedure, were used to build the TCRbeta libraries. Each of the first two PCR rounds ran for approximately 10 cycles using multiplex TRBV1-TRBV30 forward primers together with a Cbeta reverse primer. A final 25-cycle PCR with Deep VentR polymerase added sample barcodes and Illumina adapters. Before sequencing, amplicons of 200-500 bp were gel-purified using a QIAquick gel extraction kit. An Illumina HiSeq 2500 was used to sequence the TCRbeta amplicons, generating 250-bp paired-end reads. Concerning the study's data processing: To recover full CDR3 sequences, reads were quality-trimmed using Trimmomatic v0.33 and paired reads were then merged using FLASH v1.2.11. V, D and J germline segments were assigned to the rearranged TCRbeta sequences by MiGEC v1.2.1b. Clonotype statistics and Shannon-Wiener diversity indices were computed with VDJtools v1.0.0. To reduce sampling bias, subsequent analyses other than the diversity analysis used only the 250 most abundant clonotypes in each sample. TCRdb ran its own pipeline on the public reads, namely fastp trimming at Q25 and MiXCR clone calling, and kept in-frame beta chains. CDR3 protein duplicates are merged, each entry listing the most common genes and DNA. TCRdb, not the authors, supplied the V and J calls. The sample table holds approximately 330,000 distinct CDR3 sequences, of which almost 65% were seen once. The ten largest account for 6.5% of the sample.

The sequence came from a man aged 35 to 55 with primary liver carcinoma and hepatitis B virus infection. Sequencing was performed on peripheral blood. Recombination linked TRBV11-1 to TRBJ2-1. CDR3 region: CASSLVGYERFL.